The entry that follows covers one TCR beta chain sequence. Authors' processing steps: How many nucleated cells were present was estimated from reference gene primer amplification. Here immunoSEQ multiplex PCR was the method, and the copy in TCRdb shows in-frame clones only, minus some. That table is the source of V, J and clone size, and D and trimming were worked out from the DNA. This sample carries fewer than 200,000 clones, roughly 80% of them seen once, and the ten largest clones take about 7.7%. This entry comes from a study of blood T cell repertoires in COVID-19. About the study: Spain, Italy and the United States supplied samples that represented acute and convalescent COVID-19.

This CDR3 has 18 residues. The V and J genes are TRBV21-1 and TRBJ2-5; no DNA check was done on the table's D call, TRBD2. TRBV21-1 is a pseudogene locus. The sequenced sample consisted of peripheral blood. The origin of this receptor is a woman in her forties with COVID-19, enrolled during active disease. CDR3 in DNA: TGTGCCAGCAGCAGTCCGAGATCTAGGTCGGGGTTACAAGAGACCCAGTACTTC. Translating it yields CASSSPRSRSGLQETQYF.